The subject of this entry is one TCR beta chain. Its cognate antigen is unknown. The CDR3 length is 18 residues. Germline loops: CDR1 SGHKS, CDR2 YYEKEE (reference sequence). Trimming cost V 4 bases and J 0 bases; bases outside gene matches: 13. Here immunoSEQ multiplex PCR was the method, and the copy in TCRdb shows in-frame clones only, minus some. Of some 10,000 clones listed, about four fifths are singletons. The data belong to a study of follicular helper T cells after annual influenza vaccination. Overall study context: Sampling occurred days 0, 7 and 28 after each influenza vaccination. General study results and limits: Productive TCRB sequences came from only about 9-22% of cells. Plasmablast frequency change correlated with clonality change in ICOS+CD38+ cTfh.

Time point: 2014-2015 season, 7 days after vaccination. Donors were community-dwelling with no influenza vaccine in the prior 6 months. The clonotype originates from an adult who received the influenza vaccine. This chain joins TRBV5-5 and TRBJ1-5; 7 bases line up with TRBD1. The sequencing here drew on CXCR5- memory CD4+ T cells sorted from blood, taken 7 days after influenza vaccination. Here the CDR3 reads CASSPRQGGTDSNQPQHF. In DNA form, the CDR3 reads TGTGCCAGCAGCCCCAGGCAGGGGGGTACGGATAGCAATCAGCCCCAGCATTTT.